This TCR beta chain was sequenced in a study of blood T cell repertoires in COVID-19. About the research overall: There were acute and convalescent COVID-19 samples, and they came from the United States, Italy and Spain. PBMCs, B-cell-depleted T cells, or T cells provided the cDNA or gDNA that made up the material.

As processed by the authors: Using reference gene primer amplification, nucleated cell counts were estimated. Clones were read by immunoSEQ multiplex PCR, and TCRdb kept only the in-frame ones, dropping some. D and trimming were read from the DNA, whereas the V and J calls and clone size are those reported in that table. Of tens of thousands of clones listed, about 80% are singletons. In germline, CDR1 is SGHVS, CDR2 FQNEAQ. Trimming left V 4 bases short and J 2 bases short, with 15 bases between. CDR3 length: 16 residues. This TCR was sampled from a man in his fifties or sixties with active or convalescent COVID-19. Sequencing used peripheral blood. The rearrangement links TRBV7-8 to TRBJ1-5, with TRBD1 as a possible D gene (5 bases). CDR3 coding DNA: TGTGCCAGCAGCTCCAGGGCGGGGGAGGGCAATCAGCCCCAGCATTTT. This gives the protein CASSSRAGEGNQPQHF.